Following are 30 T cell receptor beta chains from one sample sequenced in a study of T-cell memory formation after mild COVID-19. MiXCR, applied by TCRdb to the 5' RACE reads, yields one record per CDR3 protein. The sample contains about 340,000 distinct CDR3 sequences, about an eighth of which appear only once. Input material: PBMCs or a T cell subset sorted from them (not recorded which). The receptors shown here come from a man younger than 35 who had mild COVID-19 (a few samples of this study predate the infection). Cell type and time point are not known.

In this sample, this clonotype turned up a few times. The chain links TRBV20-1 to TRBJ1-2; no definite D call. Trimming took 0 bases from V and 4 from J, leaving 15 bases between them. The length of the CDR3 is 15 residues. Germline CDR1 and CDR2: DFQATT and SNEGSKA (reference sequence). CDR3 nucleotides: TGCAGTGCTAGAGATTCCACCTGGGGTGGCTATGGCTACACCTTC. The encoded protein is CSARDSTWGGYGYTF.

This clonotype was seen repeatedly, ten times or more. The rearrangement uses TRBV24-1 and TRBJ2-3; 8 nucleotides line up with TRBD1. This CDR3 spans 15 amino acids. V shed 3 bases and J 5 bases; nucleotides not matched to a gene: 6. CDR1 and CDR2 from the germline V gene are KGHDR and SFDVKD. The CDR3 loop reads CATSDPTGGLDTQYF. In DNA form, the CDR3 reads TGTGCCACCAGTGATCCAACAGGGGGGTTAGATACGCAGTATTTT.

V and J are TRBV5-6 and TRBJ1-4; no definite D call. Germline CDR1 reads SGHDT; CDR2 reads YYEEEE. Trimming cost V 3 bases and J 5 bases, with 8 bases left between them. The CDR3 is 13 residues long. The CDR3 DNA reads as TGTGCCAGCAGCTCGACCGTAAATGAAAAACTGTTTTTT. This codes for CASSSTVNEKLFF.

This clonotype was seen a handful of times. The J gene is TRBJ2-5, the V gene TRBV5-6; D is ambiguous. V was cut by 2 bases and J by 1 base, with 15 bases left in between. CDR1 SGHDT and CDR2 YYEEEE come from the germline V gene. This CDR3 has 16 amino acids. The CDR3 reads CASSFRALSRQETQYF. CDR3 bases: TGTGCCAGCAGCTTCCGGGCCCTAAGCCGCCAAGAGACCCAGTACTTC.

This chain's CDR3 is CASSPAASLNTEAFF. The CDR3 DNA follows: TGTGCCAGCTCACCCGCCGCCAGCCTGAACACTGAAGCTTTCTTT. The chain is built from TRBV18 and TRBJ1-1, with D unclear. The CDR3 is made up of 15 amino acids. The V and J ends lost 3 bases and 0 bases respectively, with 11 bases between them. Looked up from germline, CDR1 is KGHSH and CDR2 is LQKENI.

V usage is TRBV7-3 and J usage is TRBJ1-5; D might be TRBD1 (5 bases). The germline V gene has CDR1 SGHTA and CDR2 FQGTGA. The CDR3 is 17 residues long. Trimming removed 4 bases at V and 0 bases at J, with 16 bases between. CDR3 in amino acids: CASSSPAGKHSNQPQHF. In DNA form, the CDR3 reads TGTGCCAGCAGCTCCCCGGCAGGGAAGCATAGCAATCAGCCCCAGCATTTT. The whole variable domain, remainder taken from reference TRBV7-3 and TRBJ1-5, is GAGVSQTPSNKVTEKGKYVELRCDPISGHTALYWYRQSLGQGPEFLIYFQGTGAADDSGLPNDRFFAVRPEGSVSTLKIQRTERGDSAVYLCASSSPAGKHSNQPQHFGDGTRLSIL.

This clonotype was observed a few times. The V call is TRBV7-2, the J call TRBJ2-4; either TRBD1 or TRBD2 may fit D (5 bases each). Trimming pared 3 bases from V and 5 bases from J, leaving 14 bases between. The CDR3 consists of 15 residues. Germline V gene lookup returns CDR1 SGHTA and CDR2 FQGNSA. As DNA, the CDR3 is TGTGCCAGCAGCTTTAGACCGGGACCCCAAAACATTCAGTACTTC. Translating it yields CASSFRPGPQNIQYF.

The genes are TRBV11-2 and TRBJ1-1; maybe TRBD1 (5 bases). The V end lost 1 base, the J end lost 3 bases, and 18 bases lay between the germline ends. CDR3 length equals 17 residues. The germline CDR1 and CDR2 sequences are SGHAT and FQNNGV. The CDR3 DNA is TGTGCCAGCAGCTTAGTGGACGGGGGTCGGTATGACACTGAAGCTTTCTTT. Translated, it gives CASSLVDGGRYDTEAFF.

The CDR3 DNA sequence: TGTGCCAGCAGCTTCCCGACGGGGGAGACCCAGTACTTC. Translation gives CASSFPTGETQYF. The chain couples TRBV5-4 to TRBJ2-5; D is possibly TRBD2 (5 bases). Deletions cut 2 bases from V and 5 bases from J, with 10 bases between. This CDR3 spans 13 amino acids. Germline V CDR1 and CDR2: SGHNT, YYREEE (reference sequence).

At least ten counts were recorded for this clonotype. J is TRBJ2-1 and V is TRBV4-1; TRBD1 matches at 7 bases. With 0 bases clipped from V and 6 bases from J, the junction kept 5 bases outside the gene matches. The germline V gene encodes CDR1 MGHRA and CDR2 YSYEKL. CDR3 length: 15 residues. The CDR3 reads CASSQDLAGGNEQFF. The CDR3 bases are TGCGCCAGCAGCCAAGATCTGGCAGGGGGCAATGAGCAGTTCTTC.

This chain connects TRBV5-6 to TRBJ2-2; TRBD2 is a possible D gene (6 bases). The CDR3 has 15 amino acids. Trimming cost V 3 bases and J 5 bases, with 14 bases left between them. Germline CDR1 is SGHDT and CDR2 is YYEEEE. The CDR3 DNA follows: TGTGCCAGCAGCTATCCGGGGGAAGAGACCGGGGAGCTGTTTTTT. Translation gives CASSYPGEETGELFF.

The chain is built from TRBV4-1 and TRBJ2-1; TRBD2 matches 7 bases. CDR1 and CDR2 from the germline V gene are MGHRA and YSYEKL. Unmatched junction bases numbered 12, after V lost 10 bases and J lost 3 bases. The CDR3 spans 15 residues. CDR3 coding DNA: TGCGCCACCTCGCCGACTAGCCGAAGCTACAATGAGCAGTTCTTC. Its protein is CATSPTSRSYNEQFF.

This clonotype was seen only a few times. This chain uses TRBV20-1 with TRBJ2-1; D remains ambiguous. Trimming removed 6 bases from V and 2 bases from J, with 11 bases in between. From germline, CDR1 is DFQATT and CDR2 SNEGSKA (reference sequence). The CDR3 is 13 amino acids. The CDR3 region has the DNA TGCAGTGCCTCTCAGCCCACCTACAATGAGCAGTTCTTC. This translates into CSASQPTYNEQFF.

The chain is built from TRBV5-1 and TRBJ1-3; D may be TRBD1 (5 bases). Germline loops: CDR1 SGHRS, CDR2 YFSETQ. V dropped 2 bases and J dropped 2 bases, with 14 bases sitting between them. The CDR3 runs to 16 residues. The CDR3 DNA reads TGCGCCAGCAGCTTTGGGGGAGACTGGGCTGGAAACACCATATATTTT. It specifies CASSFGGDWAGNTIYF.

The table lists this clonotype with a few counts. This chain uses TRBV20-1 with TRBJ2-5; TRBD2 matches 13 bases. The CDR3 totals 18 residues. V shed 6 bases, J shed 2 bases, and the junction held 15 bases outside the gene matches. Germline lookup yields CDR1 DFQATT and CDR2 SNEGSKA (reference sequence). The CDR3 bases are TGCAGTGCCTTATCCGGGACTAGCGGGATTCCCATACAAGAGACCCAGTACTTC. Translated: CSALSGTSGIPIQETQYF.

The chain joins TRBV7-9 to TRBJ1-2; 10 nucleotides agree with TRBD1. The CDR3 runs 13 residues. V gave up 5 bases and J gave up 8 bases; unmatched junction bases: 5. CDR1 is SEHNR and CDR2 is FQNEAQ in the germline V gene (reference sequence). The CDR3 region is CASSLGQGIGYTF. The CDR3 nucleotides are TGTGCCAGCAGCCTGGGACAGGGGATAGGCTACACCTTC. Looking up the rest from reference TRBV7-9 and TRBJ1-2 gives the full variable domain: DTGVSQNPRHKITKRGQNVTFRCDPISEHNRLYWYRQTLGQGPEFLTYFQNEAQLEKSRLLSDRFSAERPKGSFSTLEIQRTEQGDSAMYLCASSLGQGIGYTFGSGTRLTVV.

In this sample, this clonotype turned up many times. CDR3 DNA sequence: TGTGCCAGCAGCGTTAGCACAGATACGCAGTATTTT. It specifies CASSVSTDTQYF. The chain links TRBV7-2 to TRBJ2-3; D is uncertain. Germline V gene data show CDR1 as SGHTA and CDR2 as FQGNSA. The CDR3 totals 12 residues. Trimming cost V 5 bases and J 0 bases, with 3 bases left between them.

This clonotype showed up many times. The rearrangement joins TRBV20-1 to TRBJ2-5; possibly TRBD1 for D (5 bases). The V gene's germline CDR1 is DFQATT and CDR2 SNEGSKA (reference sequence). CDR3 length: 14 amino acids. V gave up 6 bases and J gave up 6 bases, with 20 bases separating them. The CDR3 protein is CSAPIPGHVQTQYF. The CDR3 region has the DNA TGCAGTGCCCCCATTCCCGGACATGTACAGACCCAGTACTTC.

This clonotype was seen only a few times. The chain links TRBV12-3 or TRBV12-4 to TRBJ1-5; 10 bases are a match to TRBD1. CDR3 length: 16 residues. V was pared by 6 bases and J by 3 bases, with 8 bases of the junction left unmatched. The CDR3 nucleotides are TGTGCCAGCAGAAAGGGACAGGGGTTAATCAATCAGCCCCAGCATTTT. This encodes CASRKGQGLINQPQHF.

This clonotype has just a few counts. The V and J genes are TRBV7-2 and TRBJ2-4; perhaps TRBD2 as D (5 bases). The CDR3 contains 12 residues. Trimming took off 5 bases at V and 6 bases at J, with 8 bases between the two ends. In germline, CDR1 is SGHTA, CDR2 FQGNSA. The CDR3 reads CASSLAGNIQYF. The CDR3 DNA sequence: TGTGCCAGCAGCCTCGCGGGAAACATTCAGTACTTC.

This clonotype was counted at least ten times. The CDR3 DNA follows: TGCGCCAGCAGCCAAACACACAGGGGGCTAAACAATCAGCCCCAGCATTTT. It encodes CASSQTHRGLNNQPQHF. The chain couples TRBV4-3 to TRBJ1-5; TRBD1 aligns across 9 bases. The CDR3 is 17 residues long. J lost 3 bases, V lost 2 bases, and 8 bases had no gene match. CDR1 is LGHNA, CDR2 YSLEER, per germline.

CDR3: CASSLTGTVTSGANVLTF. CDR3 DNA: TGCGCCAGCAGCTTGACCGGGACAGTAACCTCTGGGGCCAACGTCCTGACTTTC. The chain links TRBV5-1 to TRBJ2-6, with 7 bases that match TRBD1. Per germline, CDR1 SGHRS and CDR2 YFSETQ. This CDR3 comprises 18 residues. V trimming: 1 base; J trimming: 0 bases; junction bases outside the gene matches: 7.

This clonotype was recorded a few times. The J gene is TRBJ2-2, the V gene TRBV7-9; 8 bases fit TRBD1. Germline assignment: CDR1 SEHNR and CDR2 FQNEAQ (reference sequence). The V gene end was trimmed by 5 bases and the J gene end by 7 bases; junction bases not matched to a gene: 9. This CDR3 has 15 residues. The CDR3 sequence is CASSPADRVFGELFF. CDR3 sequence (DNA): TGTGCCAGCAGCCCAGCGGACAGGGTCTTCGGGGAGCTGTTTTTT.

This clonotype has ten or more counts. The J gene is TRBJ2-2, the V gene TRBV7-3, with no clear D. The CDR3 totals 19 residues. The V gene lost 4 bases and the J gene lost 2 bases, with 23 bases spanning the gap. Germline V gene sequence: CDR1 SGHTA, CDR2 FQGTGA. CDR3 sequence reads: CASSSTTDRNPLNTGELFF. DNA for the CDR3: TGTGCCAGCAGCTCTACCACGGACCGAAATCCACTCAACACCGGGGAGCTGTTTTTT.

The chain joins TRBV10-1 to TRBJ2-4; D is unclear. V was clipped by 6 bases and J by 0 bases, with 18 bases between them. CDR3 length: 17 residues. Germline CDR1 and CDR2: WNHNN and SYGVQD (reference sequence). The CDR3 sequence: CASRVPVMGLAKNIQYF. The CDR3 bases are TGCGCCAGCAGGGTCCCAGTAATGGGGTTAGCCAAAAACATTCAGTACTTC.

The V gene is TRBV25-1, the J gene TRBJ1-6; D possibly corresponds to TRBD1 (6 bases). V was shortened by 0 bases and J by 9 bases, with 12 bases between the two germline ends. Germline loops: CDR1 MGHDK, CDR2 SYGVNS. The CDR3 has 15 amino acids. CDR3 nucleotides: TGTGCCAGCAGTGAATATTGGGCAGGGGTTTCACCCCTCCACTTT. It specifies CASSEYWAGVSPLHF.

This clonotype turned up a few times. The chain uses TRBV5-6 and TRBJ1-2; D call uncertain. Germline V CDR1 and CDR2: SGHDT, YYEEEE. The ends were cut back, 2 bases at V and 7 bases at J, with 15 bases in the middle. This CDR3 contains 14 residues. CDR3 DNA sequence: TGTGCCAGCAGCTTCGAAGGGAGGGTCGGTGGCTACACCTTC. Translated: CASSFEGRVGGYTF. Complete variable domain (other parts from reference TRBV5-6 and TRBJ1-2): DAGVTQSPTHLIKTRGQQVTLRCSPKSGHDTVSWYQQALGQGPQFIFQYYEEEERQRGNFPDRFSGHQFPNYSSELNVNALLLGDSALYLCASSFEGRVGGYTFGSGTRLTVV.

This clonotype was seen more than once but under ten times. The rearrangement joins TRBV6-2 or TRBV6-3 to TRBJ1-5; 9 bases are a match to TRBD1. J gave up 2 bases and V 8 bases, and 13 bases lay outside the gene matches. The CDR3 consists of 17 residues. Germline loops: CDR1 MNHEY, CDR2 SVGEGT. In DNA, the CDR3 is TGTGCCAGCCACGACCTGCGGGACAGGGTCGGCAATCAGCCCCAGCATTTT. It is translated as CASHDLRDRVGNQPQHF.

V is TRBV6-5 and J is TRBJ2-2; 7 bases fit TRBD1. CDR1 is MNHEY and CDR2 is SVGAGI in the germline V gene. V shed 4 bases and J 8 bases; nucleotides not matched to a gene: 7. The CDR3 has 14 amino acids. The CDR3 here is CASSFHGQAGELFF. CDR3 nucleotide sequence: TGTGCCAGCAGTTTCCACGGACAGGCGGGGGAGCTGTTTTTT.

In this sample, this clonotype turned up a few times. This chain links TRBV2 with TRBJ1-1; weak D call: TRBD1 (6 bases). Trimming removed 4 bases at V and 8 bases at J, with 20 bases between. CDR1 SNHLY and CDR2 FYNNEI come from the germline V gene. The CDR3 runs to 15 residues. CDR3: CASSATGPGAGEAFF. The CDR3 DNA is TGTGCCAGCAGTGCGACAGGCCCTGGGGCGGGGGAAGCTTTCTTT.